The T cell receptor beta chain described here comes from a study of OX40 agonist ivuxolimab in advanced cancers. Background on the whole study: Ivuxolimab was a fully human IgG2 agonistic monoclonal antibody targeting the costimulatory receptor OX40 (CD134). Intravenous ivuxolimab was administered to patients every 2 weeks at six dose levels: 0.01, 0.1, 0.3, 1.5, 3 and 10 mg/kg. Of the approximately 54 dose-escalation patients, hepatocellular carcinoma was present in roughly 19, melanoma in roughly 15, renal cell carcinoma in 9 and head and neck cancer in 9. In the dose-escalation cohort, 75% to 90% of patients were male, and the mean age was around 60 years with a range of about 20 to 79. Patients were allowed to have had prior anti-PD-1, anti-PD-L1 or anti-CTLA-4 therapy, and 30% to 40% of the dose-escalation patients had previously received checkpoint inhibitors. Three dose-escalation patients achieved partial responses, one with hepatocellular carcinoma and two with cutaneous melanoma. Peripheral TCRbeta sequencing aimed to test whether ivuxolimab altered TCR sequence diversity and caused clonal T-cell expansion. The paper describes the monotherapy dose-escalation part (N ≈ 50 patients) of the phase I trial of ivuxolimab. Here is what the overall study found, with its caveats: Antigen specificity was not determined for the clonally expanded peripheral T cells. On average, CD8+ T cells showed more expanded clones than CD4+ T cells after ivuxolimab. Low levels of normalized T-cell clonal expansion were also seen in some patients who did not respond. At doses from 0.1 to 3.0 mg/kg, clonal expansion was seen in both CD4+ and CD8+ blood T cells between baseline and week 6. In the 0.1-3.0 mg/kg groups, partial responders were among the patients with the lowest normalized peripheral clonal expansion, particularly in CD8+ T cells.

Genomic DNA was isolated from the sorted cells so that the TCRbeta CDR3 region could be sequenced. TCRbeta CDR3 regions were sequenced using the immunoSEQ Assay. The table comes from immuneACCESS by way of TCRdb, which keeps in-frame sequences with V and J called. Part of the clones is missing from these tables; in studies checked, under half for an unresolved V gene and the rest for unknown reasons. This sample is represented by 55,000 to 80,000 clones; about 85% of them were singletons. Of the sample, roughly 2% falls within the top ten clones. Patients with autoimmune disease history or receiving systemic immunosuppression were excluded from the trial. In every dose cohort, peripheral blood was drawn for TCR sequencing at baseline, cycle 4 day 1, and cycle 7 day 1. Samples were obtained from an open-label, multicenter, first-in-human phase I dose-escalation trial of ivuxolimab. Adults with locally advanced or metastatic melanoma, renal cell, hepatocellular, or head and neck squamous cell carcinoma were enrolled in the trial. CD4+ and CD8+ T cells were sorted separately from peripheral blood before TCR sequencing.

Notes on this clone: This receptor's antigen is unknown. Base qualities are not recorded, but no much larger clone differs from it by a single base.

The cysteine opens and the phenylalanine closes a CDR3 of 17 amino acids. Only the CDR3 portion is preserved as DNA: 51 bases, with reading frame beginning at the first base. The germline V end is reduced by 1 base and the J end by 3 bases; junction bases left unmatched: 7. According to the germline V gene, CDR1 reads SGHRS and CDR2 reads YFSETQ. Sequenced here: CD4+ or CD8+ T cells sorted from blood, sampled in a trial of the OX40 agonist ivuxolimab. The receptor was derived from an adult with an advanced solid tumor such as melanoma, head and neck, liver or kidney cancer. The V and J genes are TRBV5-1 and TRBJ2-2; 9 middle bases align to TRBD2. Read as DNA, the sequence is TGCGCCAGCAGCTTGTTAGCGGGAGTTCGTGACACCGGGGAGCTGTTTTTT. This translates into CASSLLAGVRDTGELFF. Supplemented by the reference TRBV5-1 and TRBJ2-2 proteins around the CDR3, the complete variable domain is KAGVTQTPRYLIKTRGQQVTLSCSPISGHRSVSWYQQTPGQGLQFLFEYFSETQRNKGNFPGRFSGRQFSNSRSEMNVSTLELGDSALYLCASSLLAGVRDTGELFFGEGSRLTVL.